This is a list of T cell receptor beta chains from one sample in a study of blood T cell repertoires in COVID-19. The data were produced by immunoSEQ multiplex PCR, yet TCRdb's version contains in-frame clones alone and is incomplete. The data contain almost 90,000 clones, around 90% of them seen just once; the ten biggest clones take up 11%. Sequenced input: peripheral blood. The receptor source for this set is an elderly man with acute or convalescent COVID-19. Each CDR3 is given with its conserved first and last residue. A D gene is named only where the DNA matches it firmly. Clone size is given for some rows only: seen once, a few or many times, or a class if the clone is expanded.

j_call,clone_size,v_call,d_call,cdr3_nt,cdr3_aa
TRBJ1-2,once,TRBV6-1,TRBD1,TGTGCCAGCAGTGAAGCGCCTCAGGGGGCCCCATACACCTTC,CASSEAPQGAPYTF
TRBJ1-4,NA,TRBV6-5,NA,TGTGCCAGCAGTTACTCTGCCCCAGCTAATGAAAAACTGTTTTTT,CASSYSAPANEKLFF
TRBJ2-1,NA,TRBV18,TRBD2,TGTGCCAGCTCACCACCGGCCAGCGGGGCCACCTACAATGAGCAGTTCTTC,CASSPPASGATYNEQFF
TRBJ1-2,once,TRBV13,NA,TGTGCCAGCAGCTTGAGCGGAGGCCTCTATGGCTACACCTTC,CASSLSGGLYGYTF
TRBJ1-2,NA,TRBV18,NA,TGTGCCAGCTCACCAACTACCTCGCCCTTCTATGGCTACACCTTC,CASSPTTSPFYGYTF
TRBJ2-7,NA,TRBV2,NA,TGTGCCAGCAGTGTCCGCGACGAGCAGTACTTC,CASSVRDEQYF
TRBJ1-6,NA,TRBV10-3,NA,TGTGCCTCCATGGGGAGCTCCTATAATTCACCCCTCCACTTT,CASMGSSYNSPLHF
TRBJ2-7,NA,TRBV11-2,TRBD1,TGTGCCAGCCGACAGGGAAGTTTCTACGAGCAGTACTTC,CASRQGSFYEQYF
TRBJ1-6,NA,TRBV6-1,NA,TGTGCCAGCAGTGAAAGGGGGGGAAATTCACCCCTCCACTTT,CASSERGGNSPLHF
TRBJ1-4,NA,TRBV2,TRBD1,TGTGCCAGCAGTGAACGACGCGGACAGGCTCGAGAAAAACTGTTTTTT,CASSERRGQAREKLFF
TRBJ2-7,NA,TRBV3-1/TRBV3-2,NA,TGTGCCAGCAGCCAAGCCCGAGGCGAGCAGTACTTC,CASSQARGEQYF
TRBJ2-2,NA,TRBV19,TRBD1,TGTGCCAGTAGGCCGGACAGGTTCACCGGGGAGCTGTTTTTT,CASRPDRFTGELFF
TRBJ2-7,NA,TRBV2,NA,TGTGCCAGCACAGACAGGAACGAGCAGTACTTC,CASTDRNEQYF
TRBJ2-3,once,TRBV29-1,TRBD2,TGCAGCGTTCGGGGACTAGCGGGAGCCGGGGGCACAGATACGCAGTATTTT,CSVRGLAGAGGTDTQYF
TRBJ2-7,once,TRBV6-6,NA,TGTGCCAGCAGTTACTCTTATGCCACTGGCTCCTACGAGCAGTACTTC,CASSYSYATGSYEQYF
TRBJ2-7,NA,TRBV5-6,TRBD2,TGTGCCAGCAGCTTGATCAGGGGACTACTAGCGGGAGTGGGCTACGAGCAGTACTTC,CASSLIRGLLAGVGYEQYF